Presented here are 21 T cell receptor beta chains from one specimen sequenced in a study of T-cell memory formation after mild COVID-19. MiXCR, applied by TCRdb to the 5' RACE reads, yields one record per CDR3 protein. The sample yields roughly 560,000 distinct CDR3 sequences, approximately 20% seen once. Sequenced sample: PBMCs or a T cell subset sorted from them (not recorded which). These receptors came from an adult woman who had mild COVID-19 (a few samples of this study predate the infection). Cell type and time point are not known.

This clonotype was detected ten times or more. This rearrangement joins TRBV18 to TRBJ2-7; TRBD1 matches 7 bases. Germline CDR1 and CDR2: KGHSH and LQKENI. V gave up 4 bases and J gave up 2 bases; unmatched junction bases: 5. The CDR3 consists of 14 residues. CDR3 bases: TGTGCCAGCTCACTCCGGGACAGTACCTACGAGCAGTACTTC. Translation gives CASSLRDSTYEQYF.

The rearrangement joins TRBV29-1 to TRBJ2-7, with no clear D. CDR3 length equals 12 residues. Germline V gives CDR1 SQVTM, CDR2 ANQGSEA. V lost 0 bases and J 0 bases, leaving 3 bases between the germline ends. CDR3 nucleotides: TGCAGCGTTGAAGATAACTCCTACGAGCAGTACTTC. As protein: CSVEDNSYEQYF.

This clonotype was observed a handful of times. The gene calls are TRBV19 and TRBJ2-2, with a weak D call TRBD2 (7 bases). V was cut by 10 bases and J by 0 bases, with 21 bases left in between. This CDR3 is built from 17 residues. Germline lookup yields CDR1 LNHDA and CDR2 SQIVND (reference sequence). This CDR3 reads CATRDIRTRTNTGELFF. The DNA of the CDR3 is TGTGCCACTCGGGACATCCGGACTAGGACGAACACCGGGGAGCTGTTTTTT.

This chain links TRBV12-3 or TRBV12-4 with TRBJ1-3; D is uncertain. Trimming removed 7 bases from V and 15 bases from J, with 16 bases in between. This CDR3 region has 11 residues. The CDR3 reads CASTPGLPRYF. CDR3 coding DNA: TGTGCCAGCACCCCCGGGCTTCCTAGATATTTT.

This rearrangement joins TRBV5-1 to TRBJ2-7; 7 bases line up with TRBD2. V was clipped by 0 bases and J by 4 bases; unmatched bases: 4. The CDR3 length is 14 residues. The germline V gene has CDR1 SGHRS and CDR2 YFSETQ. The CDR3 loop reads CASSLASGPYEQYF. The CDR3 DNA follows: TGCGCCAGCAGCTTGGCTAGCGGCCCATACGAGCAGTACTTC.

The V and J genes are TRBV5-1 and TRBJ2-1; D call uncertain. This CDR3 is built from 15 residues. The V end lost 5 bases, the J end lost 2 bases, and 14 bases lay between the germline ends. Germline-derived CDR1 and CDR2 are SGHRS and YFSETQ. CDR3 amino acids: CASRRTADTYNEQFF. In DNA, the CDR3 is TGCGCCAGCAGGAGGACGGCAGATACCTACAATGAGCAGTTCTTC.

V and J are TRBV5-1 and TRBJ2-1; TRBD2 matches at 10 bases. Germline CDR1 reads SGHRS; CDR2 reads YFSETQ. V lost 0 bases to trimming and J lost 5 bases; unmatched junction nucleotides: 11. The CDR3 length is 18 residues. As DNA, the CDR3 is TGCGCCAGCAGCTTGGGCATCAGGCTAGCGGGAGAGAACAATGAGCAGTTCTTC. This sequence encodes CASSLGIRLAGENNEQFF.

V gene TRBV24-1 combines with J gene TRBJ2-4; 7 bases agree with TRBD1. This CDR3 comprises 18 residues. Germline V gene sequence: CDR1 KGHDR, CDR2 SFDVKD. J gave up 7 bases and V 3 bases, and 17 bases lay outside the gene matches. CDR3: CATSDRPTGLSTRNIQYF. The CDR3 DNA reads TGTGCCACCAGTGATCGTCCGACAGGGCTCAGTACGCGGAACATTCAGTACTTC.

The genes are TRBV7-3 and TRBJ2-3; unclear D gene. Trimming cost V 2 bases and J 2 bases, with 5 bases left between them. CDR1 and CDR2 (germline): SGHTA, FQGTGA. The CDR3 has 13 residues. The CDR3: CASSLDHTDTQYF. For the CDR3, the DNA is TGTGCCAGCAGCTTAGACCACACAGATACGCAGTATTTT.

V is TRBV9 and J is TRBJ1-1; TRBD1 aligns across 8 bases. CDR1 and CDR2 (germline): SGDLS, YYNGEE. The CDR3 consists of 16 residues. With 4 bases clipped from V and 5 bases from J, the junction kept 13 bases outside the gene matches. Written as DNA, the CDR3 is TGTGCCAGCAGCCCATCAGGAGGCCAGGGGGCTACTGAAGCTTTCTTT. This codes for CASSPSGGQGATEAFF. The full variable domain, in which reference TRBV9 and TRBJ1-1 provide the parts outside the CDR3, is DSGVTQTPKHLITATGQRVTLRCSPRSGDLSVYWYQQSLDQGLQFLIQYYNGEERAKGNILERFSAQQFPDLHSELNLSSLELGDSALYFCASSPSGGQGATEAFFGQGTRLTVV.

The chain employs TRBV12-3 or TRBV12-4 and TRBJ1-2; possibly TRBD1 for D (5 bases). The CDR3 runs 15 residues. The V end was cut by 4 bases, the J end by 4 bases, with 16 bases between. This chain's CDR3 is CASSSTSTASYGYTF. CDR3 bases: TGTGCCAGCAGTTCTACTTCGACAGCTTCCTATGGCTACACCTTC.

The table lists this clonotype with a few counts. The rearrangement joins TRBV24-1 to TRBJ2-3; D ambiguous. In germline, CDR1 is KGHDR, CDR2 SFDVKD. The CDR3 runs 18 residues. V gave up 12 bases and J gave up 0 bases, with 27 bases separating them. CDR3 sequence: CAFRRVPIIPSSTDTQYF. The CDR3 bases are TGTGCCTTCCGCCGTGTCCCGATCATACCATCTAGCACAGATACGCAGTATTTT.

The rearrangement uses TRBV4-1 and TRBJ2-7; D gene ambiguous. This CDR3 has 16 amino acids. The V gene's germline CDR1 is MGHRA and CDR2 YSYEKL. V shed 0 bases and J shed 2 bases, with 14 bases lying between them. The DNA of the CDR3 is TGCGCCAGCAGCCAAGATCGTGGCGCCCAGACCTACGAGCAGTACTTC. This translates into CASSQDRGAQTYEQYF.

This clonotype was seen a handful of times. The rearrangement uses TRBV19 and TRBJ2-5, with TRBD1 matching over 11 bases. In germline, CDR1 is LNHDA, CDR2 SQIVND (reference sequence). This CDR3 contains 16 residues. With V trimmed by 3 bases and J by 5 bases, 8 bases remained unmatched. CDR3: CASSMGTGGRVETQYF. The CDR3 coding sequence is TGTGCCAGTAGTATGGGGACAGGGGGTAGGGTGGAGACCCAGTACTTC.

The chain recombines TRBV12-3 or TRBV12-4 with TRBJ2-2; possible D gene TRBD1, 5 bases. This CDR3 has 15 residues. The V end lost 7 bases, the J end lost 3 bases, and 15 bases lay between the germline ends. CDR3 bases: TGTGCCAGCACCCCCTCGAGACAGCACACCGGGGAGCTGTTTTTT. It specifies CASTPSRQHTGELFF.

The V call is TRBV7-2, the J call TRBJ2-7, with unresolved D. V lost 7 bases and J lost 3, with 13 bases in between. The germline V gene has CDR1 SGHTA and CDR2 FQGNSA. The CDR3 consists of 13 residues. The chain's CDR3 is CASNDPTDYEQYF. As DNA, the CDR3 is TGTGCCAGCAACGACCCCACGGACTACGAGCAGTACTTC.

The V and J genes are TRBV7-9 and TRBJ2-7, with 10 nucleotides matching TRBD1. Germline values: CDR1 SEHNR, CDR2 FQNEAQ (reference sequence). With 9 bases clipped from V and 4 bases from J, the junction kept 6 bases outside the gene matches. CDR3 length: 13 residues. The CDR3 protein is CASAGQGTYEQYF. CDR3 coding DNA: TGTGCCAGTGCGGGACAGGGGACGTACGAGCAGTACTTC.

The V and J genes are TRBV24-1 and TRBJ2-1, with D unclear. Trimming removed 1 base at V and 10 bases at J, with 13 bases between. This CDR3 has 14 residues. CDR1 and CDR2 from the germline V gene are KGHDR and SFDVKD. In DNA form, the CDR3 reads TGTGCCACCAGTGATTTCGGAGCCTTGGGAGAGCAGTTCTTC. Translated: CATSDFGALGEQFF.

This clonotype has ten or more counts. CDR3 sequence reads: CAISSGGTYNEQFF. Here the CDR3 DNA reads TGTGCCATATCTAGCGGGGGCACCTACAATGAGCAGTTCTTC. The chain links TRBV10-3 to TRBJ2-1, with 10 positions matching TRBD2. Germline V CDR1 and CDR2: ENHRY, SYGVKD. J lost 2 bases, V lost 9 bases, and 4 bases had no gene match. CDR3 length: 14 residues.

This clonotype occurred a few times. The J gene is TRBJ2-3, the V gene TRBV7-6; 10 bases match TRBD2. Looked up from germline, CDR1 is SGHVS and CDR2 is FNYEAQ. With 1 base clipped from V and 0 bases from J, the junction kept 7 bases outside the gene matches. This CDR3 spans 18 amino acids. This CDR3 reads CASSLEEAGGPSTDTQYF. DNA of the CDR3: TGTGCCAGCAGCTTAGAGGAAGCGGGGGGGCCGAGCACAGATACGCAGTATTTT.

The gene calls are TRBV24-1 and TRBJ2-5, with D possibly being TRBD2 (5 bases). V was shortened by 6 bases and J by 5 bases, with 15 bases between the two germline ends. The germline gives CDR1 KGHDR, CDR2 SFDVKD. The CDR3 consists of 14 residues. The CDR3 sequence is CATSSGEPRETQYF. CDR3 DNA sequence: TGTGCCACCAGTAGCGGTGAACCCCGGGAGACCCAGTACTTC.